This section outlines one T cell receptor beta chain sequence together with its context. The data belong to a study of neoadjuvant nivolumab and ipilimumab in lung cancer. Here immunoSEQ multiplex PCR was the method, and the copy in TCRdb shows in-frame clones only, minus some. The sample has roughly 32,000 clones, 80% to 95% seen once; the top ten hold 2% to 2.5%. The V gene lost 3 bases and the J gene lost 4 bases, with 15 bases spanning the gap. Germline V gene data show CDR1 as SEHNR and CDR2 as FQNEAQ (reference sequence). The CDR3 length is 15 residues. The sample was peripheral blood, taken after neoadjuvant nivolumab, alone or with ipilimumab, at or shortly before surgery. The chain carries TRBV7-9 and TRBJ1-2; D is possibly TRBD1 (5 bases). The clonotype was recovered from an adult with non-small cell lung cancer. Here the CDR3 DNA reads TGTGCCAGCAGCTTTGATGGGTCCAGGGCCTATGGCTACACCTTC. Protein product: CASSFDGSRAYGYTF.